This T cell receptor (beta chain) originates from a study of cytomegalovirus exposure and HLA in healthy donors. Details on this clone: Its antigen is not identified.

Researchers ran the PCR with 60 Vbeta and 13 Jbeta primers. Measured with immunoSEQ multiplex PCR; TCRdb has only the in-frame clones, and not every one. This table lists 150,000 to 250,000 clones. Whole-study findings and limits: As confirmed in vitro, a few CMV-associated chains were specific for CMV antigens. Serostatus for CMV was the only available immune exposure information.

Between the trimmed V and J ends, which lost 6 bases and 5 bases, there was a span of 13 bases. This CDR3 has 14 amino acids. Germline CDR1 reads MNHEY; CDR2 reads SVGAGI. The receptor's source is a boy aged 10-17 years in good health and CMV-seronegative. Sequenced input: PBMCs. The chain carries TRBV6-5 and TRBJ1-4, with D possibly matching TRBD1 (6 bases). In DNA form, the CDR3 reads TGTGCCAGCAGACGTACAGGGTTCAATGAAAAACTGTTTTTT. As protein: CASRRTGFNEKLFF.